This passage covers 31 T cell receptor beta chains from one sample sequenced in a study of cytomegalovirus exposure and HLA in healthy donors. PCR amplification relied on 60 Vbeta primers (plus 13 Jbeta primers). Sequencing was performed with immunoSEQ multiplex PCR; in TCRdb, only in-frame clones are kept and a portion is missing. The repertoire has 100,000 to 150,000 clones, around 77% of them found once; the top ten carry about 1.8%. The sequencing sample was made of PBMCs. The receptors derive from a woman aged 45-65 years in good health and CMV-seronegative.

The chain recombines TRBV11-2 with TRBJ2-3, with 8 bases identical to TRBD2. The length of the CDR3 is 16 residues. Unmatched junction bases numbered 12, after V lost 4 bases and J lost 6 bases. The V gene's germline CDR1 is SGHAT and CDR2 FQNNGV. The CDR3 reads CASSSRTLAGGDTQYF. CDR3 DNA: TGTGCCAGCAGCTCCCGGACTCTAGCGGGCGGGGATACGCAGTATTTT.

This clone was observed once. This chain uses TRBV2 with TRBJ2-1, with 8 bases lining up with TRBD2. CDR3 length equals 15 residues. With 4 bases clipped from V and 4 bases from J, the junction kept 6 bases outside the gene matches. Germline V gene lookup returns CDR1 SNHLY and CDR2 FYNNEI. The CDR3 DNA is TGTGCCAGCAGTGCCGGGAGGGGACTTTACAATGAGCAGTTCTTC. As protein: CASSAGRGLYNEQFF. Variable domain in full (rest from reference TRBV2 and TRBJ2-1): EPEVTQTPSHQVTQMGQEVILRCVPISNHLYFYWYRQILGQKVEFLVSFYNNEISEKSEIFDDQFSVERPDGSNFTLKIRSTKLEDSAMYFCASSAGRGLYNEQFFGPGTRLTVL.

Only a few counts were recorded for this clone. The chain is built from TRBV11-3 and TRBJ1-2; a possible D gene is TRBD1 (6 bases). V was shortened by 8 bases and J by 8 bases, with 18 bases between the two germline ends. The V gene's germline CDR1 is SGHNT and CDR2 YENEEA. CDR3 length equals 13 residues. The CDR3 nucleotides are TGTGCCAGCGGGGCAGGGGACCTTGAAGGCTACACCTTC. This encodes CASGAGDLEGYTF.

This chain links TRBV27 with TRBJ1-2; a weak D match, TRBD1 (6 bases). Trimming removed 4 bases at V and 4 bases at J, with 10 bases between. The CDR3 totals 13 residues. Germline V CDR1 and CDR2: MNHEY, SMNVEV (reference sequence). The CDR3 DNA reads as TGTGCCAGCAGTTCCGGACAGCTCTATGGCTACACCTTC. It is translated as CASSSGQLYGYTF.

V gene TRBV7-9 combines with J gene TRBJ2-2, with D hard to call. Germline assignment: CDR1 SEHNR and CDR2 FQNEAQ (reference sequence). The CDR3 is 14 residues long. Trimming stripped 5 bases from V and 2 bases from J, with 9 bases between. Here the CDR3 reads CASSLNINTGELFF. The CDR3 DNA follows: TGTGCCAGCAGCCTAAATATAAACACCGGGGAGCTGTTTTTT.

The rearrangement uses TRBV19 and TRBJ1-1; D is perhaps TRBD1 (5 bases). From germline, CDR1 is LNHDA and CDR2 SQIVND (reference sequence). The germline V and J ends were trimmed by 4 bases and 1 base, with 13 bases remaining between them. The CDR3 spans 15 residues. The CDR3: CASSNQGGGNTEAFF. As DNA, the CDR3 is TGTGCCAGTAGTAATCAGGGTGGCGGGAACACTGAAGCTTTCTTT.

The rearrangement links TRBV9 to TRBJ2-3; 12 positions agree with TRBD2. The CDR3 has 18 residues. J was trimmed by 4 bases and V by 4 bases; bases with no gene match: 13. Per germline, CDR1 SGDLS and CDR2 YYNGEE. CDR3 amino acids: CASSPHSSSGRVADTQYF. The DNA for the CDR3 is TGTGCCAGCAGCCCCCATTCGTCTAGCGGGAGGGTGGCAGATACGCAGTATTTT.

The chain employs TRBV14 and TRBJ2-1; TRBD2 agrees at 8 bases. The CDR3 is 18 residues long. V shed 1 base, J shed 1 base, and the junction held 9 bases outside the gene matches. Per germline, CDR1 SGHDN and CDR2 FVKESK. This CDR3 is CASSQVPGGLPSYNEQFF. The CDR3, as DNA: TGTGCCAGCAGCCAAGTCCCGGGAGGGCTCCCATCCTACAATGAGCAGTTCTTC.

This clone came up a few times. This rearrangement joins TRBV9 to TRBJ2-1; 11 bases match TRBD2. From germline, CDR1 is SGDLS and CDR2 YYNGEE. Germline trimming cut 4 bases from V and 5 bases from J; bases unmatched to any gene: 5. CDR3 length equals 15 residues. DNA for the CDR3: TGTGCCAGCAGCCTGACTAGCGGGATGGACAATGAGCAGTTCTTC. The encoded protein is CASSLTSGMDNEQFF.

This rearrangement joins TRBV9 to TRBJ1-1, with no clear D. The CDR3 contains 13 residues. Germline V lookup: CDR1 SGDLS, CDR2 YYNGEE. The V end was cut by 0 bases, the J end by 4 bases, with 7 bases between. The CDR3 bases are TGTGCCAGCAGCGTAGAATTGAGCACTGAAGCTTTCTTT. Its protein is CASSVELSTEAFF. Full variable domain (rest looked up from reference TRBV9 and TRBJ1-1): DSGVTQTPKHLITATGQRVTLRCSPRSGDLSVYWYQQSLDQGLQFLIQYYNGEERAKGNILERFSAQQFPDLHSELNLSSLELGDSALYFCASSVELSTEAFFGQGTRLTVV.

This clone was seen a few times. A read error may account for a junction end that differs from germline. The chain uses TRBV29-1 and TRBJ2-3, with 9 nucleotides matching TRBD1. CDR1 SQVTM and CDR2 ANQGSEA come from the germline V gene. The CDR3 has 11 amino acids. CDR3 protein: CSVARDRDLDF. CDR3 sequence (DNA): TGCAGCGTTGCCAGGGACAGGGATTTAGATTTT.

The CDR3 coding sequence is TGCGCCAGCAGCTTTCCTCCGGGTTACGAGCAGTACTTC. Protein sequence: CASSFPPGYEQYF. The genes are TRBV5-1 and TRBJ2-7; D is ambiguous. The CDR3 runs 13 residues. Germline CDR1 is SGHRS and CDR2 is YFSETQ. Trimming removed 2 bases from V and 4 bases from J, with 10 bases in between.

The CDR3 DNA follows: TGTGCCAGCAGCCAAATACCCCGGGAGCAGTACTTC. As protein: CASSQIPREQYF. The chain uses TRBV5-6 and TRBJ2-7; D not resolved. V lost 4 bases, J lost 7 bases, and 12 bases lay in between. The CDR3 loop spans 12 amino acids. CDR1 and CDR2 (germline): SGHDT, YYEEEE. The full variable domain, with the rest looked up from reference TRBV5-6 and TRBJ2-7, is DAGVTQSPTHLIKTRGQQVTLRCSPKSGHDTVSWYQQALGQGPQFIFQYYEEEERQRGNFPDRFSGHQFPNYSSELNVNALLLGDSALYLCASSQIPREQYFGPGTRLTVT.

CDR3 loop: CASSLPGTYGYTF. The DNA for the CDR3 is TGTGCCAGCAGCTTGCCGGGTACATATGGCTACACCTTC. The genes are TRBV5-6 and TRBJ1-2; unclear D gene. Germline V gene data show CDR1 as SGHDT and CDR2 as YYEEEE. The V gene lost 1 base and the J gene lost 5 bases, with 9 bases spanning the gap. The CDR3 is 13 residues long.

The chain recombines TRBV6-5 with TRBJ1-2, with D possibly being TRBD1 (6 bases). CDR1 and CDR2 from the germline V gene are MNHEY and SVGAGI. The CDR3 runs to 14 residues. V was clipped by 3 bases and J by 6 bases, with 14 bases between them. The DNA for the CDR3 is TGTGCCAGCAGTTATTTCCGGGACACTAATGGCTACACCTTC. This translates into CASSYFRDTNGYTF.

The V and J genes are TRBV10-3 and TRBJ1-2, with D perhaps TRBD1 (5 bases). This CDR3 is built from 13 residues. Germline CDR1 ENHRY, CDR2 SYGVKD. Trimming cost V 3 bases and J 5 bases, with 10 bases left between them. CDR3 DNA sequence: TGTGCCATCAGTGACGACGGACAATATGGCTACACCTTC. Its protein product is CAISDDGQYGYTF.

V usage is TRBV28 and J usage is TRBJ2-4; 7 positions agree with TRBD1. The trim removed 5 bases at V and 0 bases at J, leaving 7 bases unmatched. Germline CDR1 reads MDHEN; CDR2 reads SYDVKM. This CDR3 comprises 16 residues. CDR3 nucleotides: TGTGCCAGCAGTCTCACAGGGGATTTAGCCAAAAACATTCAGTACTTC. Its protein product is CASSLTGDLAKNIQYF.

Here the CDR3 DNA reads TGTGCCAGCAGCTCCACTAGCGGCAGGCAGTATTTT. Translating gives CASSSTSGRQYF. V gene TRBV7-2 combines with J gene TRBJ2-3; 8 bases map to TRBD2. V shed 4 bases, J shed 11 bases, and the junction held 5 bases outside the gene matches. Germline values: CDR1 SGHTA, CDR2 FQGNSA. This CDR3 is built from 12 residues.

CDR3 residues: CASREPGGGYEQYV. The CDR3 DNA follows: TGTGCCAGCAGAGAGCCCGGGGGTGGCTACGAGCAGTACGTC. The chain has TRBV6-1 and TRBJ2-7; possible D gene TRBD2, 6 bases. The CDR3 is 14 amino acids. The V end lost 6 bases, the J end lost 3 bases, and 15 bases lay between the germline ends. In germline, CDR1 is MNHNS, CDR2 SASEGT.

The genes are TRBV7-2 and TRBJ1-5, with TRBD1 identical over 9 bases. The germline gives CDR1 SGHTA, CDR2 FQGNSA. The length of the CDR3 is 15 residues. With V trimmed by 5 bases and J by 2 bases, 4 bases remained unmatched. The CDR3: CASSNRDRGNQPQHF. The CDR3 coding sequence is TGTGCCAGCAGCAACCGGGACAGGGGCAATCAGCCCCAGCATTTT.

Note on this clone: One end of the junction varies from germline; a read error may be responsible. V gene TRBV6-6 combines with J gene TRBJ1-5; perhaps TRBD1 as D (6 bases). CDR1 and CDR2 from the germline V gene are MNHNY and SVGAGI (reference sequence). The CDR3 is 13 residues long. Here the CDR3 reads CASTLGANQPQNF. The CDR3 region has the DNA TGTGCCAGCACCCTGGGGGCAAATCAGCCCCAGAATTTT.

V is TRBV29-1 and J is TRBJ2-2, with 7 bases fitting TRBD1. CDR3 length: 14 amino acids. The V gene's germline CDR1 is SQVTM and CDR2 ANQGSEA. V lost 1 base, J lost 5 bases, and 4 bases stayed unmatched. CDR3 sequence: CSVEGQGRTGELFF. The CDR3 DNA reads as TGCAGCGTTGAAGGACAGGGTAGGACCGGGGAGCTGTTTTTT.

The CDR3: CASSLRGIANYGYTF. In DNA form, the CDR3 reads TGTGCCAGCAGTTTAAGGGGGATAGCTAACTATGGCTACACCTTC. The chain uses TRBV28 and TRBJ1-2; D is possibly TRBD1 (6 bases). With 2 bases removed from V and 0 bases from J, the gap between germline ends came to 10 bases. Germline values: CDR1 MDHEN, CDR2 SYDVKM. The CDR3 runs to 15 residues.

In this sample, this clone turned up once. V gene TRBV28 combines with J gene TRBJ2-7; D might be TRBD2 (6 bases). The CDR3 is 13 residues long. The germline CDR1 and CDR2 sequences are MDHEN and SYDVKM. The V end lost 8 bases, the J end lost 6 bases, and 17 bases lay between the germline ends. This CDR3 is CASRRLVDAEQYF. The CDR3 coding sequence is TGTGCCAGCCGGAGACTAGTGGACGCCGAGCAGTACTTC.

The chain combines TRBV5-1 with TRBJ1-3; 12 nucleotides line up with TRBD1. From germline, CDR1 is SGHRS and CDR2 YFSETQ. V lost 4 bases, J lost 7 bases, and 3 bases stayed unmatched. CDR3 length: 14 amino acids. CDR3 in DNA: TGCGCCAGCAGCCCCGGGACAGGGGGCAACACCATATATTTT. It is translated as CASSPGTGGNTIYF.

The J gene is TRBJ1-1, the V gene TRBV7-9; perhaps TRBD1 as D (6 bases). Germline V gene data show CDR1 as SEHNR and CDR2 as FQNEAQ (reference sequence). The CDR3 length is 15 residues. Trimming took 5 bases from V and 0 from J, leaving 13 bases between them. The CDR3 spells CASSPKTGVNTEAFF. The DNA of the CDR3 is TGTGCCAGCAGCCCGAAGACAGGAGTGAACACTGAAGCTTTCTTT.

The chain joins TRBV6-5 to TRBJ2-1, with a possible D match to TRBD2 (5 bases). Germline CDR1 and CDR2: MNHEY and SVGAGI. CDR3 size: 14 residues. The V and J ends lost 2 bases and 3 bases respectively, with 8 bases between them. Here the CDR3 reads CASSYGSIYNEQFF. The DNA of the CDR3 is TGTGCCAGCAGTTACGGGAGTATCTACAATGAGCAGTTCTTC.

The J gene is TRBJ2-7, the V gene TRBV5-1, with TRBD1 matching 11 bases. This CDR3 is 15 amino acids long. CDR1 and CDR2 from the germline V gene are SGHRS and YFSETQ. J gave up 0 bases and V 5 bases, and 4 bases lay outside the gene matches. The CDR3 is CASSSGTGGSYEQYF. Here the CDR3 DNA reads TGCGCCAGCAGTTCCGGGACAGGGGGCTCCTACGAGCAGTACTTC.

The chain has TRBV5-4 and TRBJ1-1; TRBD1 matches at 7 bases. There are 18 residues in the CDR3. Germline CDR1 and CDR2: SGHNT and YYREEE (reference sequence). V trimming: 0 bases; J trimming: 3 bases; junction bases outside the gene matches: 14. The CDR3 sequence is CASSLAWVGRGRDTEAFF. DNA of the CDR3: TGTGCCAGCAGCTTGGCCTGGGTGGGCAGGGGGAGAGACACTGAAGCTTTCTTT.

Comment on this clone: The germline gene is not matched at one end of the junction; a read error may be the cause. The J gene is TRBJ1-2, the V gene TRBV28, with a possible D match to TRBD1 (6 bases). Germline V gene sequence: CDR1 MDHEN, CDR2 SYDVKM. The CDR3 extends over 12 amino acids. The CDR3 sequence: CASEDSNYGYPF. DNA of the CDR3: TGTGCCAGCGAGGACAGCAACTATGGCTACCCCTTC.

The chain couples TRBV30 to TRBJ1-6; 7 nucleotides match TRBD1. Germline V CDR1 and CDR2: GTSNPN, SVGIG (reference sequence). The CDR3 is 14 amino acids. V was pared by 2 bases and J by 5 bases, with 3 bases of the junction left unmatched. The CDR3, as DNA: TGTGCCTGGAGTAGACAGGGAAATAATTCACCCCTCCACTTT. It yields the protein CAWSRQGNNSPLHF.